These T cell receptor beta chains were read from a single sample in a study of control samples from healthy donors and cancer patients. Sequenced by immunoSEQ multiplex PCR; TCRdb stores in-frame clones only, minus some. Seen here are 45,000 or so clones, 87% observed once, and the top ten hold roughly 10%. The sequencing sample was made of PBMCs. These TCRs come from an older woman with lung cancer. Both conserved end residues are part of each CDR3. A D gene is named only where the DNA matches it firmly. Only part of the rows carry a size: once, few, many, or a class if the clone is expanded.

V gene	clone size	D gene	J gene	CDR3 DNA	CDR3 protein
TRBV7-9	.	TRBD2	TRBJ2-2	TGTGCCAGCAGCCCCGGACTAGCGTCGGACACCGGGGAGCTGTTTTTT	CASSPGLASDTGELFF
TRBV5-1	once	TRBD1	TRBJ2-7	TGCGCCAGCAGCGCCGACAGGGACTACGAGCAGTACTTC	CASSADRDYEQYF
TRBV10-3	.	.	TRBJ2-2	TGTGCCATCACCTCCGGACGGGGAGGCGGGGAGCTGTTTTTT	CAITSGRGGGELFF
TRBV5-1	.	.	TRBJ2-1	TGCGCCAGCAGCTTGGTGACAGGCCCCTACAATGAGCAGTTCTTC	CASSLVTGPYNEQFF
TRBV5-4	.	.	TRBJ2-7	TGTGCCAGCAGCTTGTTTATTGTTCCAGGCGAGCAGTACTTC	CASSLFIVPGEQYF
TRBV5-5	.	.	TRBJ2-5	TGTGCCAGCAGCCCGGAGGACATTCCCGGGGAGACCCAGTACTTC	CASSPEDIPGETQYF
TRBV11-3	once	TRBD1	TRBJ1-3	TGTGCCAGCAGCTTGACAGGGGGTGGAAACACCATATATTTT	CASSLTGGGNTIYF
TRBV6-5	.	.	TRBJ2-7	TGTGCCAGCAGTTCTTCCGACAGCGCGATTTACGAGCAGTACTTC	CASSSSDSAIYEQYF
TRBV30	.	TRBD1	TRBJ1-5	TGTGCCTGGAGTGTACAGGGGCGGGGGAGCGATCAGCCCCAGCATTTT	CAWSVQGRGSDQPQHF
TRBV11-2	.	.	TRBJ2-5	TGTGCCAGCAGCGCATGGGGCAGTCCCATGGGAGAGACCCAGTACTTC	CASSAWGSPMGETQYF
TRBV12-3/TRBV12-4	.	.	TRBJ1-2	TGTGCCAGCAGTTCCGGACAGCCGTATGGCTACACCTTC	CASSSGQPYGYTF
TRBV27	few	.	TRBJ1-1	TGTGCCAGCAGTTTGGGATCAGGGAACACTGAAGCTTTCTTT	CASSLGSGNTEAFF
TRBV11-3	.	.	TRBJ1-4	TGTGCCAGCAGCCCGAAATTGGGTGATGAAAAACTGTTTTTT	CASSPKLGDEKLFF
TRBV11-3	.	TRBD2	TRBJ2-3	TGTGCCAGCAGCCGCGGGACTAGCGGCACAGATACGCAGTATTTT	CASSRGTSGTDTQYF
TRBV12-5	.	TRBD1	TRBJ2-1	TGTGCTAGTGGTTTGCCACGGACAGGGGGAGGCGGTGAGCAGTTCTTC	CASGLPRTGGGGEQFF
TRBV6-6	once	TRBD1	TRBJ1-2	TGTGCCAGCAGTTACAAGGGGGCCACCTATAACTATGGCTACACCTTC	CASSYKGATYNYGYTF
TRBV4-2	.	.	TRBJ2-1	TGTGCCAGCAGCCAAGGGGGAGCAAGCTCCTACAATGAGCAGTTCTTC	CASSQGGASSYNEQFF
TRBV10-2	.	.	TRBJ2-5	TGCGCCCTTGGGGTGGACCAAGAGACCCAGTACTTC	CALGVDQETQYF
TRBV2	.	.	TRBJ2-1	TGTGCCAGCAGCATAACAGATATGGCAGGCAATGAGCAGTTCTTC	CASSITDMAGNEQFF
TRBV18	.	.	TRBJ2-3	TGTGCCAGCTCACCCCCATGCACAGATACGCAGTATTTT	CASSPPCTDTQYF